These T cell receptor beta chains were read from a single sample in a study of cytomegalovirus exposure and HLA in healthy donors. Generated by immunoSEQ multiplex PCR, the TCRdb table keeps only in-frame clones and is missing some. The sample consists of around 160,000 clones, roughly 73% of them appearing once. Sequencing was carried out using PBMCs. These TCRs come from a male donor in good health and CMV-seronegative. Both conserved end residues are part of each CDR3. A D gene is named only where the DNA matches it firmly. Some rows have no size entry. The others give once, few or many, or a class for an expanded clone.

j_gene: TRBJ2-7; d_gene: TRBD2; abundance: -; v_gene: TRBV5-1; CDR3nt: TGCGCCAGCAGCACGGGGACGAGGACTAGCGGGGGGGTGCAGTACTTC; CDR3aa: CASSTGTRTSGGVQYF
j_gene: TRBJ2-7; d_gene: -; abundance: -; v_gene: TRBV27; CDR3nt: TGTGCCAGCAGTTTATCGAGCCCCTACGAGCAGTACTTC; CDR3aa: CASSLSSPYEQYF
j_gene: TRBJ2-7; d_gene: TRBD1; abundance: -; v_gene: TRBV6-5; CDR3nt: TGTGCCAGCAGGTTGACAGGGGTGAACGAGCAGTACTTC; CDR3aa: CASRLTGVNEQYF
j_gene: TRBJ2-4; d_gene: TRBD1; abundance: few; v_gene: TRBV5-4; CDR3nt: TGTGCCAGCAGCTTGCGACAGGGCGGATCAGTAGACATTCAGTACTTC; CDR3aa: CASSLRQGGSVDIQYF
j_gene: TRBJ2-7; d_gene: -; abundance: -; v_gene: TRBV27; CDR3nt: TGTGCCAGCAGTTTATTGGGGCGCGAGCAGTACTTC; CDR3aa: CASSLLGREQYF
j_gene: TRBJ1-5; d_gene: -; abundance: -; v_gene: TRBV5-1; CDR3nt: TGCGCCAGCAGGCGGGACTTGAATCAGCCCCAGCATTTT; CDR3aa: CASRRDLNQPQHF
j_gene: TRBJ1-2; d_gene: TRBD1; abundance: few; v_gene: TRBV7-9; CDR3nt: TGTGCCAGCAGCTTAGAGGGCACAGGGGGCGCGAGCTATGGCTACACCTTC; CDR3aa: CASSLEGTGGASYGYTF
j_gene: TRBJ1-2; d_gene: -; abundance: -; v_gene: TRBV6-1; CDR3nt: TGTGCCAGCAGTGAAGGGACAGCGAACTACTATGGCTACACCTTC; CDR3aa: CASSEGTANYYGYTF
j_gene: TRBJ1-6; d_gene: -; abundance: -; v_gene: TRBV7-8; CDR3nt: TGTGCCAGCAGCTTAAGCCCACGATCACCCCTCCACTTT; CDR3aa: CASSLSPRSPLHF
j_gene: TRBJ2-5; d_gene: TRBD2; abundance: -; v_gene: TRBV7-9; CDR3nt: TGTGCCAGCAGCAGTAGCGGGGAGACCCAGTACTTC; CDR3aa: CASSSSGETQYF
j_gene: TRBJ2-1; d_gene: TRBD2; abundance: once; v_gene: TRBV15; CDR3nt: TGTGCCACCAGCAGAGAACGAGTTTCGGCGGGAGTCAATGAGCAGTTCTTC; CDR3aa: CATSRERVSAGVNEQFF
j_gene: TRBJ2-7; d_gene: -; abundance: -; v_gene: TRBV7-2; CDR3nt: TGTGCCAGCAGCCTGCAGGGGCCCTACGAGCAGTACTTC; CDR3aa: CASSLQGPYEQYF
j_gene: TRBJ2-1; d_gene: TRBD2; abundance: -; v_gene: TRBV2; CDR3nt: TGTGCCAGCGGTTCCCGGACTAGCGGGGGAAATGAGCAGTTCTTC; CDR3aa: CASGSRTSGGNEQFF
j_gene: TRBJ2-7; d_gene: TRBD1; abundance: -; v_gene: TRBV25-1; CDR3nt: TGTGCCAGCAGTGTCGACAGGGTGACCTACGAGCAGTACTTC; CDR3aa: CASSVDRVTYEQYF
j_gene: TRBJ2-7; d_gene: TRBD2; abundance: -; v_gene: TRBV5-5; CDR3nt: TGTGCCAGCAGCTTGGCCCAGCGGGGTAGCTCCTACGAGCAGTACTTC; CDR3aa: CASSLAQRGSSYEQYF
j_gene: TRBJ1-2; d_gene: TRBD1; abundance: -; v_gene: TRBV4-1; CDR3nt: TGCGCCAGCAGGCCTACAGGGGAAAACTATGGCTACACCTTC; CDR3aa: CASRPTGENYGYTF
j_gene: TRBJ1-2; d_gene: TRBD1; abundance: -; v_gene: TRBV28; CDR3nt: TGTGCCAGCAGTTCGACGACAGGGAGTAACTATGGCTACACCTTC; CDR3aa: CASSSTTGSNYGYTF
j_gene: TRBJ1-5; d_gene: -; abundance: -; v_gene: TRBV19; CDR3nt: TGTGCCAGTAGTATAGACGGCGCGGATCAGCCCCAGCATTTT; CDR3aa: CASSIDGADQPQHF
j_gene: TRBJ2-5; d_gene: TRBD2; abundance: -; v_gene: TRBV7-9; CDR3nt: TGTGCCAGCAGCTTATACAGCGGGGGATACCAAGAGACCCAGTACTTC; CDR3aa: CASSLYSGGYQETQYF
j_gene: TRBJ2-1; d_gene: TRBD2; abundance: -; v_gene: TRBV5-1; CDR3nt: TGCGCCAGCAGCTTAGCGGGAGGGAACTACAATGAGCAGTTCTTC; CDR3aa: CASSLAGGNYNEQFF
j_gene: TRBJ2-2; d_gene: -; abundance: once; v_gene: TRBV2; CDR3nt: TGTGCCAGCAGTGAGAGGGGGACCGGGGAGCTGTTTTTT; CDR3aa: CASSERGTGELFF
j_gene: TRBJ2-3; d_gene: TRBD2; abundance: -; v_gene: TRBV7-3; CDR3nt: TGTGCCAGCAGCCTCCGACTAGCGGGAGCAGATACGCAGTATTTT; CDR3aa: CASSLRLAGADTQYF
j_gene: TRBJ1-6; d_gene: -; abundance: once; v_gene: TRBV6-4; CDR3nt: TGTGCCAGCATTGGAGGAGGGAGGCCTAATTCACCCCTCCACTTT; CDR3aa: CASIGGGRPNSPLHF
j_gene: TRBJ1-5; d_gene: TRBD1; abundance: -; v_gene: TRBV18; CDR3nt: TGTGCCAGCTCACCAGAACAGGGGGATCAGCCCCAGCATTTT; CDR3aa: CASSPEQGDQPQHF
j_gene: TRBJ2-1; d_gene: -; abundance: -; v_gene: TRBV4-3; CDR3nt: TGCGCCAGCAGCCAAGAACCGGACACCCGTTACAATGAGCAGTTCTTC; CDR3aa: CASSQEPDTRYNEQFF
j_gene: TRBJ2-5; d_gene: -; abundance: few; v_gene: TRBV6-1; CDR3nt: TGTGCCAGCAGTGTACAGGGTACCCAGTACTTC; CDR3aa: CASSVQGTQYF
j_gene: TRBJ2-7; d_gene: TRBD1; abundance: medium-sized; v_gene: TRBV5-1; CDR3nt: TGCGCCAGCAGCTCAGGGGTAGGGGGCTTCAACTCCTACGAGCAGTACTTC; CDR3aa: CASSSGVGGFNSYEQYF
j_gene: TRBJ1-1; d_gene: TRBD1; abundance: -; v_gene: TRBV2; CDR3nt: TGTGCCAGCAGTAGCAGAACAGGGGGTACTGAAGCTTTCTTT; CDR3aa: CASSSRTGGTEAFF
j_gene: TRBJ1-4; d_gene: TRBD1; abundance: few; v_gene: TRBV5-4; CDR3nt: TGTGCCAGCAGCTCGCGGACAGGGATGGGGGCAACTAATGAAAAACTGTTTTTT; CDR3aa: CASSSRTGMGATNEKLFF
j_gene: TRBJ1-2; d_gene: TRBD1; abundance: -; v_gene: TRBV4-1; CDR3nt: TGCGCCAGCAGGCCCGGGACAGGGGCCCTCTATGGCTACACCTTC; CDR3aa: CASRPGTGALYGYTF
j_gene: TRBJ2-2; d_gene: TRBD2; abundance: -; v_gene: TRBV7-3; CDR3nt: TGTGCCAGCAGCCCAAGACCTAGCGGGGGCGGGGAGCTGTTTTTT; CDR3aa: CASSPRPSGGGELFF
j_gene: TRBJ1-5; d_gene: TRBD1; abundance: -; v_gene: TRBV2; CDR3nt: TGTGCCAGCAGCCCCGCGACAGGGATCCCCCAAGGGCCCCAGCATTTT; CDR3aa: CASSPATGIPQGPQHF
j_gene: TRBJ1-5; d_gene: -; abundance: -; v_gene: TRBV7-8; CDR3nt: TGTGCCAGCAGCTTGGGGAGTGAGGTGAGTCAGCCCCAGCATTTT; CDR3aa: CASSLGSEVSQPQHF
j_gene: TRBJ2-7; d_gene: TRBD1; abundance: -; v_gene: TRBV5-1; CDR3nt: TGCGCCAGCAAACTGAGAGCCGGGACAGACTCCTACGAGCAGTACTTC; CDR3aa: CASKLRAGTDSYEQYF
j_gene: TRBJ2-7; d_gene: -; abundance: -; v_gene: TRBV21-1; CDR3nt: TGTGCCAGCAGCATTTGGCCCCGCACGGGCGAGCAGTACTTC; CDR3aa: CASSIWPRTGEQYF
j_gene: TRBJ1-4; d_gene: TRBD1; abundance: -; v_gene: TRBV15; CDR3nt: TGTGCCACCAGCAGGGAACCGGGACAGGGTGAAAAACTGTTTTTT; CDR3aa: CATSREPGQGEKLFF
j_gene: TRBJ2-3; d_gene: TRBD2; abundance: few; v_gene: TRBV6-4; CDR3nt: TGTGCCAGCAGTACAGGGACTAGCGGGAGGGTAAAGTATTTT; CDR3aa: CASSTGTSGRVKYF
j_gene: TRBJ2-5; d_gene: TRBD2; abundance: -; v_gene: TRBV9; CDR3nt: TGTGCCAGCAGCGTGGGGGCTAGCGGGGGGGCCCTAAGAGAGACCCAGTACTTC; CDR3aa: CASSVGASGGALRETQYF
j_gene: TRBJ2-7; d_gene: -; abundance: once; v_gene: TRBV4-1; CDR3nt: TGCGCCAGCAGCCAAGATCTGGGCCAGACCTTCTCCTACGAGCAGTACTTC; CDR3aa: CASSQDLGQTFSYEQYF
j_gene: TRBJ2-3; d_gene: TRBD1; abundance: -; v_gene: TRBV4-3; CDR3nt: TGCGCCAGCAGCCAAGATAGCCAGGGGGCATCTTTAAATACGCAGTATTTT; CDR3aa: CASSQDSQGASLNTQYF
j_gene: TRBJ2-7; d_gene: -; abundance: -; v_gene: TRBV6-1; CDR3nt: TGTGCCAGCAATACCGGAGGGTACGTTAACCCCGAGCAGTACTTC; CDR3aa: CASNTGGYVNPEQYF
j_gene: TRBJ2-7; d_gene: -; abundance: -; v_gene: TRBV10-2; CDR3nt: TGCGCCAGCAGTGAATGGCAGGTAGCGTCCGAGCAGTACTTC; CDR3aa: CASSEWQVASEQYF
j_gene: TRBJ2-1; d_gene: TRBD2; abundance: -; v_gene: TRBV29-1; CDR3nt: TGCAGCGTTACTTTAGCGGGCGTAATTAATGAGCAGTTCTTC; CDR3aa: CSVTLAGVINEQFF
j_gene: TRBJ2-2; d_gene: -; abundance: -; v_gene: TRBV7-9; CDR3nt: TGTTCCAGCAGCTTATGGAGCGGGGAGCTGTTTTTT; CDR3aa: CSSSLWSGELFF